These 28 T cell receptor beta chains came from one sample sequenced in a study of CD8+CD57+ T cells in acquired aplastic anemia. The TCR beta profiling, which covered VDJ combination and CDR3 sequence, was carried out using genomic DNA as the template. TCRdb ran MiXCR on the reads and lists one entry per CDR3 protein. Of 35,000 to 45,000 distinct CDR3 sequences in the sample, about 65% were seen once. The sequencing sample was made of sorted CD4+, CD8+, or CD8+CD57+ T cells (not recorded which) from PBMCs. The source of these receptors is a human donor in good health, serving as a control.

V and J are TRBV24-1 and TRBJ2-7, with D perhaps being TRBD1 or TRBD2 (7 bases each). Deletions cut 9 bases from V and 6 bases from J, with 17 bases between. This CDR3 is built from 13 residues. The germline V gene encodes CDR1 KGHDR and CDR2 SFDVKD. CDR3 loop: CATAGRGRSEQYF. CDR3 bases: TGTGCCACCGCTGGGAGGGGGCGGTCCGAGCAGTACTTC.

This clonotype was counted once. The gene calls are TRBV6-4 and TRBJ1-1; no definite D call. Germline CDR1 reads MRHNA; CDR2 reads SNTAGT. The CDR3 runs 13 residues. Deletions cut 2 bases from V and 1 base from J, with 5 bases between. CDR3 bases: TGTGCCAGCAGTGACGGGAGGAACACTGAAGCTTTCTTT. Its protein is CASSDGRNTEAFF.

This clonotype was seen only a few times. The chain employs TRBV2 and TRBJ1-2; D gene ambiguous. Germline V lookup: CDR1 SNHLY, CDR2 FYNNEI. This CDR3 spans 11 amino acids. Trimming removed 5 bases from V and 2 bases from J, with 3 bases in between. The chain's CDR3 is CASSPNYGYTF. The CDR3 bases are TGTGCCAGCAGTCCGAACTATGGCTACACCTTC.

A remark on this clonotype: The CDR3 ends on some other residue instead of the conserved phenylalanine or tryptophan, so this is likely a read error. V gene TRBV6-5 combines with J gene TRBJ2-1; 8 bases align to TRBD1. The CDR3 spans 15 residues. J was trimmed by 8 bases and V by 4 bases; bases with no gene match: 10. The germline V gene encodes CDR1 MNHEY and CDR2 SVGAGI. The CDR3 DNA follows: TGTGCCAGCAGTTTGGGGGGACAGGTTTTGGATGAGCAGTTCCTC. Translating gives CASSLGGQVLDEQFL.

The rearrangement joins TRBV28 to TRBJ1-6; D unclear. Germline values: CDR1 MDHEN, CDR2 SYDVKM. This CDR3 comprises 14 residues. Between the trimmed V and J ends, which lost 7 bases and 2 bases, there was a span of 9 bases. DNA of the CDR3: TGTGCCAGCAAGGAAGGAACCTATAATTCACCCCTCCACTTT. Amino acids: CASKEGTYNSPLHF. The variable domain in full, with the rest retrieved from reference TRBV28 and TRBJ1-6, is DVKVTQSSRYLVKRTGEKVFLECVQDMDHENMFWYRQDPGLGLRLIYFSYDVKMKEKGDIPEGYSVSREKKERFSLILESASTNQTSMYLCASKEGTYNSPLHFGNGTRLTVT.

The chain carries TRBV11-2 and TRBJ1-2; D is undetermined. V was clipped by 0 bases and J by 5 bases, with 13 bases between them. The length of the CDR3 is 15 residues. Germline loops: CDR1 SGHAT, CDR2 FQNNGV. The CDR3 here is CASSLEAVGGYGYTF. CDR3 DNA sequence: TGTGCCAGCAGCTTAGAGGCGGTGGGAGGGTATGGCTACACCTTC.

On this clonotype: Possible read error: a much larger clone is one base away. The V and J genes are TRBV18 and TRBJ2-5; the D gene could be TRBD1 or TRBD2 (5 bases each). This CDR3 spans 14 amino acids. Germline assignment: CDR1 KGHSH and CDR2 LQKENI. The CDR3 DNA follows: TGTGCCAGCTCACCACGGGACGGGGAAGAGACCCGGTACTTC. The encoded protein is CASSPRDGEETRYF.

In this sample, this clonotype turned up many times. CDR3 in amino acids: CASSVAGSGGSTGELFF. The CDR3 region has the DNA TGTGCCAGCAGCGTAGCAGGGTCGGGGGGTTCCACCGGGGAGCTGTTTTTT. The chain is built from TRBV9 and TRBJ2-2; 7 nucleotides align to TRBD2. Per the germline V gene, CDR1 is SGDLS and CDR2 is YYNGEE. V gave up 0 bases and J gave up 4 bases; unmatched junction bases: 9. The CDR3 consists of 17 residues.

By sample fraction, this clonotype is medium-sized. A junction boundary mismatches the germline segment, possibly from a read error. This chain connects TRBV24-1 to TRBJ2-5, with a weak D call TRBD2 (5 bases). The germline V gene encodes CDR1 KGHDR and CDR2 SFDVKD. The CDR3 consists of 11 residues. The CDR3 nucleotides read TGTGCCACCGGTGAGGGTATGGTCCAGTACTTC. Protein: CATGEGMVQYF.

This clonotype was counted at least ten times. V gene TRBV15 combines with J gene TRBJ2-5; D might be TRBD2 (5 bases). The CDR3 consists of 13 residues. The V gene lost 4 bases and the J gene lost 4 bases, with 10 bases spanning the gap. Germline assignment: CDR1 LNHNV and CDR2 YYDKDF (reference sequence). CDR3: CATSIYGGETQYF. CDR3 sequence (DNA): TGTGCCACCAGCATCTACGGAGGAGAGACCCAGTACTTC. The full variable domain, completed using reference TRBV15 and TRBJ2-5, is DAMVIQNPRYQVTQFGKPVTLSCSQTLNHNVMYWYQQKSSQAPKLLFHYYDKDFNNEADTPDNFQSRRPNTSFCFLDIRSPGLGDTAMYLCATSIYGGETQYFGPGTRLLVL.

The chain uses TRBV29-1 and TRBJ2-7, with TRBD1 as a possible D gene (5 bases). Trimming left V 2 bases short and J 6 bases short, with 14 bases between. The germline gives CDR1 SQVTM, CDR2 ANQGSEA. The CDR3 length is 13 residues. DNA of the CDR3: TGCAGCGTTGAACGTCAGGGCGGTGCCGAGCAGTACTTC. It translates to CSVERQGGAEQYF.

As for this clonotype: It is likely a read error, because the conserved phenylalanine at the end of the CDR3 is missing. V usage is TRBV9 and J usage is TRBJ2-1, with 12 bases matching TRBD2. Trimming at V came to 0 bases and at J to 4 bases, leaving 8 bases not matched to a gene. The CDR3 covers 18 residues. Germline V CDR1 and CDR2: SGDLS, YYNGEE. CDR3 bases: TGTGCCAGCAGCGTAGGCGTCAAACTAGCGGGGGGTTACAATGAGCAGTTCCTC. Protein product: CASSVGVKLAGGYNEQFL.

The chain combines TRBV19 with TRBJ1-6; 8 bases are shared with TRBD1. Germline CDR1 is LNHDA and CDR2 is SQIVND (reference sequence). J was trimmed by 10 bases and V by 5 bases; bases with no gene match: 7. There are 14 residues in the CDR3. In DNA, the CDR3 is TGTGCCAGTAGTGATGCAGGGGGCGAGTCACCCCTCCACTTT. Its protein product is CASSDAGGESPLHF.

The gene calls are TRBV24-1 and TRBJ2-7; 11 bases are a match to TRBD1. The CDR3 is 16 amino acids. Germline CDR1 and CDR2: KGHDR and SFDVKD. With V trimmed by 5 bases and J by 3 bases, 8 bases remained unmatched. The CDR3, as DNA: TGTGCCACCAGTGCCTGGGGGACAGGGGGTGGCTACGAGCAGTACTTC. Its translation: CATSAWGTGGGYEQYF.

The chain combines TRBV4-1 with TRBJ1-3; weak D call: TRBD1 (5 bases). Germline loops: CDR1 MGHRA, CDR2 YSYEKL. Trimming left V 3 bases short and J 4 bases short, with 7 bases between. The CDR3 sequence is 13 residues long. The CDR3 nucleotides read TGCGCCAGCAGCCAGGGGCAGGGAAACACCATATATTTT. This sequence encodes CASSQGQGNTIYF.

V usage is TRBV20-1 and J usage is TRBJ2-1, with 10 bases lining up with TRBD2. Germline assignment: CDR1 DFQATT and CDR2 SNEGSKA (reference sequence). The V segment lost 7 bases and the J segment 6 bases; nucleotides outside the gene matches: 6. The CDR3 runs to 13 residues. The CDR3 region has the DNA TGCAGTGGAGCGGGAGGGCCGAGCAATGAGCAGTTCTTC. Residues: CSGAGGPSNEQFF.

The chain employs TRBV2 and TRBJ1-2, with D uncertain. The V gene lost 3 bases and the J gene lost 5 bases, with 13 bases spanning the gap. Germline V gives CDR1 SNHLY, CDR2 FYNNEI. The CDR3 is 14 amino acids. In DNA, the CDR3 is TGTGCCAGCAGTGAGGCAGGAAGCGTATATGGCTACACCTTC. It is translated as CASSEAGSVYGYTF. The variable domain in full, completed from reference TRBV2 and TRBJ1-2, reads EPEVTQTPSHQVTQMGQEVILRCVPISNHLYFYWYRQILGQKVEFLVSFYNNEISEKSEIFDDQFSVERPDGSNFTLKIRSTKLEDSAMYFCASSEAGSVYGYTFGSGTRLTVV.

The chain uses TRBV10-3 and TRBJ2-1; 11 nucleotides line up with TRBD2. After removal of 6 bases from V and 3 bases from J, the junction contained 1 base not matched to a gene. The CDR3 is made up of 14 amino acids. Germline V gene data show CDR1 as ENHRY and CDR2 as SYGVKD. The chain's CDR3 is CAISLAGGYNEQFF. The CDR3 nucleotides read TGTGCCATCAGCCTAGCGGGAGGCTACAATGAGCAGTTCTTC.

This rearrangement joins TRBV11-1 to TRBJ2-7, with a tentative D call TRBD1 (5 bases). V was shortened by 0 bases and J by 2 bases, with 11 bases between the two germline ends. The CDR3 contains 15 residues. Germline V lookup: CDR1 SGHAT, CDR2 FQDESV (reference sequence). CDR3 sequence reads: CASSLALQAAYEQYF. CDR3 bases: TGTGCCAGCAGCTTAGCGCTACAGGCTGCCTACGAGCAGTACTTC.

V usage is TRBV24-1 and J usage is TRBJ2-5; D is ambiguous. The CDR3 is made up of 13 amino acids. The germline V gene encodes CDR1 KGHDR and CDR2 SFDVKD. Trimming cost V 4 bases and J 5 bases, with 10 bases left between them. The DNA for the CDR3 is TGTGCCACCAGTGAAAAGGGAAGCGAGACCCAGTACTTC. Translation gives CATSEKGSETQYF.

CDR3 sequence: CASSMTLDRPRANYGYTF. The CDR3 DNA follows: TGTGCCAGTAGTATGACCCTCGACAGGCCCCGAGCTAACTATGGCTACACCTTC. The V and J genes are TRBV19 and TRBJ1-2, with D maybe TRBD1 (6 bases). The CDR3 loop spans 18 amino acids. The germline V gene has CDR1 LNHDA and CDR2 SQIVND (reference sequence). V lost 3 bases and J lost 0, with 20 bases in between.

The J gene is TRBJ2-7, the V gene TRBV9; D unresolved. Germline loops: CDR1 SGDLS, CDR2 YYNGEE. V gave up 3 bases and J gave up 4 bases, with 2 bases separating them. This CDR3 has 10 amino acids. This CDR3 is CASSGYEQYF. The CDR3 region has the DNA TGTGCCAGCAGCGGATACGAGCAGTACTTC.

This sequence joins TRBV29-1 and TRBJ2-7; 8 bases fit TRBD1. The CDR3 loop spans 15 amino acids. In germline, CDR1 is SQVTM, CDR2 ANQGSEA. V lost 0 bases and J lost 4; bases outside the gene matches: 8. The CDR3 nucleotides read TGCAGCGTTGAAGATTGGCAGGGGGCGGGGTACGAGCAGTACTTC. Its translation is CSVEDWQGAGYEQYF.

Notes on this clonotype: A read error may produce the germline difference seen at one junction end. V usage is TRBV25-1 and J usage is TRBJ2-7; no firm D call. The length of the CDR3 is 15 residues. Germline CDR1 MGHDK, CDR2 SYGVNS. The CDR3 DNA follows: TGTGCCGGCAGTGAGAAGTGGTGTTACTCCTACGAGCAGTACTTC. Protein product: CAGSEKWCYSYEQYF.

This clonotype was seen only once. The chain recombines TRBV29-1 with TRBJ1-2; 8 bases are shared with TRBD1. This CDR3 has 14 residues. Losses at the gene ends were 0 bases for V and 4 bases for J; bases not matched to a gene: 4. The germline CDR1 and CDR2 sequences are SQVTM and ANQGSEA. The CDR3 sequence is CSVEDQGTGYGYTF. The CDR3 DNA is TGCAGCGTTGAAGATCAAGGGACAGGCTATGGCTACACCTTC.

The chain links TRBV2 to TRBJ1-5; unclear D gene. V lost 7 bases, J lost 7 bases, and 14 bases lay in between. CDR1 and CDR2 from the germline V gene are SNHLY and FYNNEI. This CDR3 spans 13 amino acids. CDR3 nucleotides: TGTGCCAGCACGGGATGGGAAGGGCAGCCCCAGCATTTT. It yields the protein CASTGWEGQPQHF.

The CDR3 coding sequence is TGTGCCAGCACCTTGTTGGCAATCTCCACAGATACGCAGTATTTT. As protein: CASTLLAISTDTQYF. The V and J genes are TRBV7-9 and TRBJ2-3; D remains unclear. Germline loops: CDR1 SEHNR, CDR2 FQNEAQ (reference sequence). The CDR3 has 15 residues. The V end lost 7 bases, the J end lost 2 bases, and 16 bases lay between the germline ends.

The CDR3 here is CATSDLPGANTGELFF. As DNA, the CDR3 is TGTGCCACCAGTGATTTGCCGGGAGCGAACACCGGGGAGCTGTTTTTT. V is TRBV24-1 and J is TRBJ2-2; the D gene is possibly TRBD2 (6 bases). Between the trimmed V and J ends, which lost 0 bases and 0 bases, there was a span of 7 bases. CDR1 KGHDR and CDR2 SFDVKD come from the germline V gene. This CDR3 is built from 16 residues.